The rows below give T cell receptor beta chains drawn from one sample of a study of post-analysis software for immune sequencing data. TCRdb reanalysed the PCR reads using MiXCR and keeps one entry per CDR3 protein. The sample has hundreds of thousands of distinct CDR3 sequences, approximately 59% seen once; the top ten hold approximately 10%. Specimen: blood. All receptors come from a girl aged 2-10 years with multiple sclerosis. The CDR3 runs from the conserved cysteine through the conserved F or W. The D gene is left open where the match is weak. The size field is filled for only some rows; it gives once, few, many or a size class.

V gene: TRBV29-1
clone size: once
D gene: NA
J gene: TRBJ1-2
CDR3 protein: CSVDMDGGHGYTF
CDR3 DNA: TGCAGCGTTGACATGGACGGGGGGCATGGCTACACCTTC

V gene: TRBV7-3
clone size: NA
D gene: NA
J gene: TRBJ2-3
CDR3 protein: CASSLKADSFTQYF
CDR3 DNA: TGTGCCAGCAGCTTAAAGGCGGACTCCTTTACGCAGTATTTT

V gene: TRBV20-1
clone size: NA
D gene: TRBD1
J gene: TRBJ1-2
CDR3 protein: CSARDPNPTDRAGYGYTF
CDR3 DNA: TGCAGTGCTAGAGATCCCAATCCCACGGACAGGGCGGGCTATGGCTACACCTTC

V gene: TRBV27
clone size: once
D gene: NA
J gene: TRBJ1-6
CDR3 protein: CASSAASFNSPLHF
CDR3 DNA: TGTGCCAGCAGCGCAGCCTCTTTTAATTCACCCCTCCACTTT

V gene: TRBV29-1
clone size: NA
D gene: NA
J gene: TRBJ2-3
CDR3 protein: CSVEPVDTQYF
CDR3 DNA: TGCAGCGTTGAACCGGTCGATACGCAGTATTTT

V gene: TRBV5-1
clone size: NA
D gene: TRBD2
J gene: TRBJ2-1
CDR3 protein: CASSLGGTSGSLEQFF
CDR3 DNA: TGCGCCAGCAGCCTGGGCGGGACTAGCGGGAGCTTAGAGCAGTTCTTC

V gene: TRBV10-3
clone size: few
D gene: TRBD2
J gene: TRBJ2-1
CDR3 protein: CAAETSGANEQFF
CDR3 DNA: TGTGCCGCCGAGACTAGCGGGGCTAATGAGCAGTTCTTC

V gene: TRBV7-9
clone size: few
D gene: NA
J gene: TRBJ1-1
CDR3 protein: CASSPQQGFRSTEAFF
CDR3 DNA: TGTGCCAGCAGCCCCCAGCAAGGCTTTCGGAGCACTGAAGCTTTCTTT

V gene: TRBV12-3/TRBV12-4
clone size: NA
D gene: NA
J gene: TRBJ1-2
CDR3 protein: CASSLAGEVGYTF
CDR3 DNA: TGTGCCAGCAGTTTAGCGGGGGAGGTTGGCTACACCTTC

V gene: TRBV18
clone size: few
D gene: NA
J gene: TRBJ2-7
CDR3 protein: CASSDTIERLSYEQYF
CDR3 DNA: TGTGCCAGCTCAGACACCATTGAACGTCTTTCCTACGAGCAGTACTTC

V gene: TRBV6-2/TRBV6-3
clone size: NA
D gene: NA
J gene: TRBJ2-7
CDR3 protein: CASSYREYEQYF
CDR3 DNA: TGTGCCAGCAGCTACAGGGAGTACGAGCAGTACTTC

V gene: TRBV25-1
clone size: NA
D gene: NA
J gene: TRBJ2-5
CDR3 protein: CASGASETQYF
CDR3 DNA: TGTGCCAGCGGGGCCTCAGAGACCCAGTACTTC

V gene: TRBV5-1
clone size: many
D gene: NA
J gene: TRBJ2-7
CDR3 protein: CASSRGGSYEQYF
CDR3 DNA: TGCGCCAGCAGCCGCGGAGGATCCTACGAGCAGTACTTC

V gene: TRBV7-2
clone size: NA
D gene: NA
J gene: TRBJ2-3
CDR3 protein: CASSLAHNFGTDTQYF
CDR3 DNA: TGTGCCAGCAGCTTAGCGCACAATTTTGGCACAGATACGCAGTATTTT

V gene: TRBV15
clone size: NA
D gene: NA
J gene: TRBJ1-5
CDR3 protein: CATSRDQKGQPQHF
CDR3 DNA: TGTGCCACCAGCAGAGATCAGAAGGGGCAGCCCCAGCATTTT

V gene: TRBV27
clone size: NA
D gene: NA
J gene: TRBJ2-7
CDR3 protein: CASSQTRGPRDEQYF
CDR3 DNA: TGTGCCAGCAGTCAGACTAGAGGACCCCGGGACGAGCAGTACTTC

V gene: TRBV6-5
clone size: once
D gene: TRBD1
J gene: TRBJ2-1
CDR3 protein: CASSLSPGQGINEQFF
CDR3 DNA: TGTGCCAGCAGTTTATCCCCGGGACAGGGGATCAATGAGCAGTTCTTC

V gene: TRBV19
clone size: NA
D gene: TRBD1
J gene: TRBJ2-3
CDR3 protein: CASSGQGEDTQYF
CDR3 DNA: TGTGCCAGTAGTGGACAGGGCGAAGATACGCAGTATTTT

V gene: TRBV7-2
clone size: few
D gene: TRBD2
J gene: TRBJ2-3
CDR3 protein: CASSSSGGASADTQYF
CDR3 DNA: TGTGCCAGCAGCTCTAGCGGGGGGGCCTCCGCAGATACGCAGTATTTT

V gene: TRBV2
clone size: few
D gene: TRBD1
J gene: TRBJ2-5
CDR3 protein: CASVQGAGETQYF
CDR3 DNA: TGTGCCAGCGTACAGGGGGCTGGGGAGACCCAGTACTTC

V gene: TRBV15
clone size: NA
D gene: NA
J gene: TRBJ1-5
CDR3 protein: CATSRNLRDQPQHF
CDR3 DNA: TGTGCCACCAGCAGAAATCTTAGGGATCAGCCCCAGCATTTT

V gene: TRBV12-3/TRBV12-4
clone size: few
D gene: NA
J gene: TRBJ2-1
CDR3 protein: CASSYGQEQFF
CDR3 DNA: TGTGCCAGCAGTTACGGACAGGAGCAGTTCTTC

V gene: TRBV20-1
clone size: NA
D gene: TRBD1
J gene: TRBJ1-3
CDR3 protein: CSARRTGSGNTIYF
CDR3 DNA: TGCAGTGCTAGAAGGACAGGCTCTGGAAACACCATATATTTT

V gene: TRBV12-3/TRBV12-4
clone size: NA
D gene: NA
J gene: TRBJ1-2
CDR3 protein: CASSFADSGYTF
CDR3 DNA: TGTGCCAGCAGTTTTGCGGACTCTGGCTACACCTTC

V gene: TRBV7-2
clone size: NA
D gene: NA
J gene: TRBJ1-5
CDR3 protein: CASSLGRGLAQPQHF
CDR3 DNA: TGTGCCAGCAGCTTAGGACGGGGCTTGGCCCAGCCCCAGCATTTT

V gene: TRBV7-2
clone size: NA
D gene: NA
J gene: TRBJ2-3
CDR3 protein: CASSLTGGEDTQYF
CDR3 DNA: TGTGCCAGCAGCTTAACCGGGGGAGAAGATACGCAGTATTTT

V gene: TRBV20-1
clone size: NA
D gene: TRBD1
J gene: TRBJ1-2
CDR3 protein: CRATGQTGGYTF
CDR3 DNA: TGCAGGGCTACGGGACAGACTGGCGGCTACACCTTC

V gene: TRBV24-1
clone size: NA
D gene: NA
J gene: TRBJ2-3
CDR3 protein: CATSVTGTDTQYF
CDR3 DNA: TGTGCCACCAGTGTTACAGGGACAGATACGCAGTATTTT

V gene: TRBV2
clone size: NA
D gene: NA
J gene: TRBJ2-6
CDR3 protein: CASSAASGANVLTF
CDR3 DNA: TGTGCCAGCAGTGCCGCTTCCGGGGCCAACGTCCTGACTTTC

V gene: TRBV12-3/TRBV12-4
clone size: NA
D gene: TRBD1
J gene: TRBJ2-1
CDR3 protein: CASSLGDGQGANEQFF
CDR3 DNA: TGTGCCAGCAGTTTAGGGGATGGACAGGGGGCGAATGAGCAGTTCTTC

V gene: TRBV6-5
clone size: NA
D gene: NA
J gene: TRBJ2-5
CDR3 protein: CASSYQSKETQYF
CDR3 DNA: TGTGCCAGCAGTTACCAGAGCAAGGAGACCCAGTACTTC

V gene: TRBV7-3
clone size: NA
D gene: TRBD2
J gene: TRBJ2-3
CDR3 protein: CASSLGQRDVHPQYF
CDR3 DNA: TGTGCCAGCAGCTTAGGCCAGCGGGATGTTCATCCGCAGTATTTT

V gene: TRBV5-1
clone size: NA
D gene: NA
J gene: TRBJ2-1
CDR3 protein: CASSLVLALHSYNEQFF
CDR3 DNA: TGCGCCAGCAGCTTGGTACTAGCTCTACATTCCTACAATGAGCAGTTCTTC

V gene: TRBV5-1
clone size: few
D gene: TRBD2
J gene: TRBJ2-3
CDR3 protein: CASSPGTSIDTQYF
CDR3 DNA: TGCGCCAGCAGCCCGGGGACTAGCATCGATACGCAGTATTTT

V gene: TRBV6-5
clone size: NA
D gene: NA
J gene: TRBJ2-7
CDR3 protein: CASSYRRGLEQYF
CDR3 DNA: TGCGCCAGCAGTTACAGGCGAGGGCTCGAGCAGTACTTC

V gene: TRBV29-1
clone size: few
D gene: NA
J gene: TRBJ2-7
CDR3 protein: CSVVSHYEQYF
CDR3 DNA: TGCAGCGTTGTGTCCCATTACGAGCAGTACTTC

V gene: TRBV3-1
clone size: few
D gene: NA
J gene: TRBJ1-2
CDR3 protein: CASSQEGTRGYTF
CDR3 DNA: TGTGCCAGCAGCCAAGAGGGGACTCGCGGCTACACCTTC

V gene: TRBV6-6
clone size: NA
D gene: NA
J gene: TRBJ2-5
CDR3 protein: CASSYGLGGIQYF
CDR3 DNA: TGTGCCAGCAGTTACGGGTTGGGGGGCATCCAGTACTTC

V gene: TRBV5-6
clone size: NA
D gene: TRBD1
J gene: TRBJ1-6
CDR3 protein: CASSYRGALSPLHF
CDR3 DNA: TGTGCCAGCAGCTACAGGGGAGCCCTCTCACCCCTCCACTTT

V gene: TRBV12-3/TRBV12-4
clone size: NA
D gene: NA
J gene: TRBJ1-2
CDR3 protein: CASSLWGYGYTF
CDR3 DNA: TGTGCCAGCAGTTTATGGGGGTATGGCTACACCTTC

V gene: TRBV9
clone size: NA
D gene: TRBD1
J gene: TRBJ2-6
CDR3 protein: CASSAYPGQGFSGANVLTF
CDR3 DNA: TGTGCCAGCAGCGCCTACCCGGGACAGGGCTTTTCTGGGGCCAACGTCCTGACTTTC

V gene: TRBV24-1
clone size: once
D gene: TRBD1
J gene: TRBJ2-1
CDR3 protein: CATSDFVRGLNNEQFF
CDR3 DNA: TGTGCCACCAGTGATTTCGTCAGGGGGCTTAACAATGAGCAGTTCTTC

V gene: TRBV15
clone size: NA
D gene: TRBD1
J gene: TRBJ1-1
CDR3 protein: CATSPHRQGGPEAFF
CDR3 DNA: TGTGCCACCAGCCCACATAGACAGGGGGGTCCCGAAGCTTTCTTT

V gene: TRBV5-1
clone size: NA
D gene: NA
J gene: TRBJ1-4
CDR3 protein: CASSLSSSTNEKLFF
CDR3 DNA: TGCGCCAGCAGCTTGAGTAGTTCAACTAATGAAAAACTGTTTTTT

V gene: TRBV20-1
clone size: NA
D gene: NA
J gene: TRBJ2-5
CDR3 protein: CSALAGYFPHEQYF
CDR3 DNA: TGCAGTGCTCTGGCGGGCTACTTTCCCCATGAGCAGTACTTC

V gene: TRBV20-1
clone size: NA
D gene: TRBD2
J gene: TRBJ2-1
CDR3 protein: CSASLNLAGGPNEQFF
CDR3 DNA: TGCAGTGCTAGCCTGAACCTAGCGGGAGGGCCCAATGAGCAGTTCTTC